This TCR beta chain is from a study of T-cell reconstitution after alpha-beta-depleted transplantation in children. A library of TCRbeta sequences, prepared with unique molecular identifiers, was generated. TCRdb reprocessed the PCR reads via MiXCR and lists one record per CDR3 protein. The top ten hold 4% to 5% of the sample, which has more than 550,000 distinct CDR3 sequences, 10% seen once. This clonotype has just a few counts. Germline-derived CDR1 and CDR2 are KGHDR and SFDVKD. The CDR3 loop spans 14 amino acids. Between the trimmed V and J ends, which lost 4 bases and 7 bases, there was a span of 10 bases.

The receptor comes from a human donor who donated a stem cell graft to a child with acute myeloid leukemia. The chain joins TRBV24-1 to TRBJ1-6, with TRBD1 as a possible D gene (5 bases). The material sequenced was PBMCs from the stem cell graft donor, taken from the stem cell graft. The CDR3 coding sequence is TGTGCCACCAGTGACAGGGTTCCCAATTCACCCCTCCACTTT. This translates into CATSDRVPNSPLHF.